This T cell receptor (beta chain) originates from a study of neoadjuvant nivolumab and ipilimumab in lung cancer (TCRdb year 2020). Regarding the research as a whole: Nivolumab was given at 3 mg/kg intravenously on days 1, 15 and 29, and the combination arm added ipilimumab 1 mg/kg on day 1 only. The primary endpoint of the trial was the rate of major pathologic response (MPR) in the intention-to-treat population of each study arm. A total of roughly 45 patients with operable NSCLC were treated in the trial, with roughly 23 randomized to nivolumab monotherapy and about 21 randomized to nivolumab plus ipilimumab. The study compared TCR repertoires in pretherapy (baseline) peripheral blood with TCR repertoires in tumors resected at surgery after neoadjuvant immune checkpoint blockade. Matched pretherapy and resected tumor pairs were analyzed for seven patients: four treated with nivolumab and three with nivolumab plus ipilimumab. The research as a whole found: No significant correlation was found between TCR clonality and pathologic tumor regression, and only one major-pathologic-response sample was available for the clonality analysis. TCR sequencing was performed in a small number of samples. From pretherapy to surgery, tumor T-cell richness and clonality increased in three of three dual-therapy tumors but in only two of four nivolumab-treated tumors. TCR richness and clonality were greater in resected tumors than in tumor-adjacent uninvolved lung, and increases were seen in more dual-therapy-treated tumors. TCR richness in pretherapy blood showed a positive correlation with richness in tumors resected after neoadjuvant therapy (Spearman R ≈ 0.8).

V loses 1 base, J loses 4 bases, and the germline ends lie 2 bases apart. CDR1 SEHNR and CDR2 FQNEAQ are derived from the germline V gene (reference sequence). The CDR3 covers 12 residues, taking in both the cysteine and the phenylalanine. The CDR3 DNA has 36 bases and is translated from base 1. Library preparation was by the immunoSEQ multiplex PCR assay. For the original study's pipeline: Repertoires were summarized in terms of richness and clonality, and significantly expanded and contracted clones between pre- and post-therapy samples were identified. TCRdb stores this immuneACCESS table with in-frame sequences only. Part of the clones is absent; in the studies checked, under half of the shortfall reflects unresolved V genes, and no reason is known for the rest. V and J calls and clone size are those listed in that table; D and trimming were worked out from the DNA. The sample includes 39,000 or so clones, with 89% observed a single time. The ten top clones hold about 3.6% of the sample.

Concerning this clone: Its antigen remains unidentified. No base qualities exist here, and no much larger clone lies one base off it.

In the paper's terms, the time point label means: pretherapy, before neoadjuvant immune checkpoint inhibitors. Samples came from the phase 2 randomized NEOSTAR trial, which tested neoadjuvant nivolumab or nivolumab plus ipilimumab followed by surgery in operable NSCLC. This TCR was sampled from an adult with non-small cell lung cancer. The specimen comprised peripheral blood, sampled before neoadjuvant nivolumab, alone or with ipilimumab. This chain is built from TRBV7-9 and TRBJ1-5; too little of a D gene remains to name it. CDR3 region: CASSLENQPQHF. The nucleotide sequence reads as follows: TGTGCCAGCAGCTTAGAGAATCAGCCCCAGCATTTT.